This entry lists 26 T cell receptor beta chains sequenced from one sample in a study of shared clonotypes between healthy human individuals. The data were produced by immunoSEQ multiplex PCR, yet TCRdb's version contains in-frame clones alone and is incomplete. The sample records some 350,000 clones, approximately 79% being singletons. Specimen: memory CD4+ T cells sorted from blood. Subset given: CD45RA-negative fraction. The receptor set was obtained from a man between 25 and 39 years old in good health.

The rearrangement joins TRBV5-1 to TRBJ1-3; 8 nucleotides line up with TRBD1. Germline V gives CDR1 SGHRS, CDR2 YFSETQ. J lost 2 bases, V lost 6 bases, and 10 bases had no gene match. The CDR3 has 16 residues. This CDR3 is CASTPELTGAGNTIYF. DNA for the CDR3: TGCGCCAGCACCCCGGAGTTGACAGGGGCTGGAAACACCATATATTTT.

The chain is built from TRBV4-1 and TRBJ1-5; no clear D. Germline CDR1 reads MGHRA; CDR2 reads YSYEKL. CDR3 length equals 16 residues. Trimming stripped 1 base from V and 2 bases from J, with 12 bases between. DNA of the CDR3: TGCGCCAGCAGCCAAGGGGCAGCTAGTGGCAATCAGCCCCAGCATTTT. Its protein product is CASSQGAASGNQPQHF.

The chain couples TRBV28 to TRBJ2-2, with TRBD2 matching 10 bases. V lost 1 base to trimming and J lost 7 bases; unmatched junction nucleotides: 6. The CDR3 totals 16 residues. Germline V gene lookup returns CDR1 MDHEN and CDR2 SYDVKM. The chain's CDR3 is CASSLLLAGPGGELFF. The CDR3 region has the DNA TGTGCCAGCAGTTTATTACTAGCGGGGCCCGGCGGGGAGCTGTTTTTT.

The chain carries TRBV19 and TRBJ2-7; 10 positions match TRBD1. From germline, CDR1 is LNHDA and CDR2 SQIVND (reference sequence). The CDR3 is 15 amino acids. After removal of 5 bases from V and 1 base from J, the junction contained 5 bases not matched to a gene. CDR3 bases: TGTGCCAGTAGTGTCGACAGGGGGCTTTCCTACGAGCAGTACTTC. Translating gives CASSVDRGLSYEQYF.

The chain carries TRBV27 and TRBJ2-5; the D is unclear. The CDR3 contains 11 residues. The V gene's germline CDR1 is MNHEY and CDR2 SMNVEV (reference sequence). Trimming cost V 7 bases and J 5 bases, with 8 bases left between them. DNA for the CDR3: TGTGCCAGCAAAGGTCTGGAGACCCAGTACTTC. Protein product: CASKGLETQYF.

The chain combines TRBV7-9 with TRBJ2-1, with 9 bases aligning to TRBD2. CDR3 length equals 15 residues. After removal of 3 bases from V and 10 bases from J, the junction contained 10 bases not matched to a gene. Germline CDR1 SEHNR, CDR2 FQNEAQ (reference sequence). CDR3 nucleotide sequence: TGTGCCAGCAGCTTGGGAGTAGCGGGAGACAGAGAGCAGTTCTTC. Encoded protein: CASSLGVAGDREQFF.

The V gene is TRBV19, the J gene TRBJ2-5, with D perhaps matching TRBD1 (5 bases). V lost 3 bases to trimming and J lost 4 bases, with 12 bases between them. The CDR3 has 14 residues. Germline CDR1 LNHDA, CDR2 SQIVND (reference sequence). The CDR3 DNA reads as TGTGCCAGTAGTATGACAGACATCCGAGAGACCCAGTACTTC. The encoded protein is CASSMTDIRETQYF.

The J gene is TRBJ2-1, the V gene TRBV9; 9 nucleotides align to TRBD2. The CDR3 is made up of 15 amino acids. The V and J ends lost 0 bases and 9 bases, in that order; junction bases with no gene match: 7. Looked up from germline, CDR1 is SGDLS and CDR2 is YYNGEE. CDR3: CASSVDSSGKAEQFF. CDR3 coding DNA: TGTGCCAGCAGCGTAGATTCTAGCGGGAAGGCTGAGCAGTTCTTC.

The chain is built from TRBV6-5 and TRBJ2-7, with D perhaps TRBD2 (5 bases). V dropped 5 bases and J dropped 3 bases, with 11 bases sitting between them. CDR1 is MNHEY and CDR2 is SVGAGI in the germline V gene. This CDR3 is 13 amino acids long. The CDR3: CASSRLGSYEQYF. The CDR3, as DNA: TGTGCCAGCAGTCGCCTAGGGAGCTACGAGCAGTACTTC.

The V call is TRBV20-1, the J call TRBJ2-7, with a possible D match to TRBD1 (6 bases). Germline V CDR1 and CDR2: DFQATT, SNEGSKA (reference sequence). The CDR3 covers 11 residues. Trimming cost V 6 bases and J 9 bases, with 15 bases left between them. The CDR3 coding sequence is TGCAGTGCGAGGGGGTCGGACAGGCAGTACTTC. Amino acids: CSARGSDRQYF.

This chain connects TRBV7-2 to TRBJ2-7, with 7 bases that match TRBD2. Germline V gene data show CDR1 as SGHTA and CDR2 as FQGNSA. Trimming took 4 bases from V and 1 from J; bases not matched to a gene: 7. The CDR3 runs to 15 residues. The CDR3 reads CASSSRTSSSYEQYF. As DNA, the CDR3 is TGTGCCAGCAGCTCACGGACTAGTAGTTCCTACGAGCAGTACTTC.

J is TRBJ1-1 and V is TRBV20-1; D is uncertain. V was trimmed by 7 bases and J by 12 bases, leaving 12 bases between them. The CDR3 has 9 residues. CDR1 and CDR2 from the germline V gene are DFQATT and SNEGSKA (reference sequence). CDR3 coding DNA: TGCAGTGTTCTCCTAGGGACTTTCTTT. Translating it yields CSVLLGTFF.

The chain joins TRBV5-1 to TRBJ1-5; the D gene is possibly TRBD1 (5 bases). This CDR3 spans 15 amino acids. V gave up 5 bases and J gave up 0 bases, with 12 bases separating them. CDR1 is SGHRS and CDR2 is YFSETQ in the germline V gene. CDR3 DNA: TGCGCCAGCAGACCCTCTCAGGGTAGCAATCAGCCCCAGCATTTT. It is translated as CASRPSQGSNQPQHF.

CDR3: CASSPRSGTNTGELFF. The CDR3 DNA sequence: TGCGCCAGCAGCCCCCGGTCCGGGACAAACACCGGGGAGCTGTTTTTT. This chain links TRBV4-3 with TRBJ2-2; a possible D gene is TRBD1 (6 bases). The CDR3 is 16 residues long. Germline-derived CDR1 and CDR2 are LGHNA and YSLEER. V was trimmed by 4 bases and J by 2 bases, leaving 14 bases between them.

This chain connects TRBV28 to TRBJ2-7, with 7 bases fitting TRBD2. This CDR3 has 11 amino acids. The germline CDR1 and CDR2 sequences are MDHEN and SYDVKM. The CDR3 region has the DNA TGTGCTTTAGGGAGGGTTTACGAGCAGTACTTC. Translating it yields CALGRVYEQYF.

The genes are TRBV4-2 and TRBJ2-5, with D tentatively TRBD2 (6 bases). Germline V gene sequence: CDR1 LGHNA, CDR2 YNFKEQ. Trimming took off 2 bases at V and 1 base at J, with 14 bases between the two ends. This CDR3 region has 16 residues. The CDR3 DNA is TGTGCCAGCAGCCAACCCCAAGTGGAGGGCCAAGAGACCCAGTACTTC. Protein sequence: CASSQPQVEGQETQYF.

The V gene is TRBV4-1, the J gene TRBJ2-3; 9 bases are shared with TRBD1. The CDR3 spans 16 residues. The V and J ends lost 4 bases and 2 bases, in that order; junction bases with no gene match: 7. Germline CDR1 is MGHRA and CDR2 is YSYEKL. CDR3 coding DNA: TGCGCCAGCAGCCCCCCCGGGACAGGGCCCACAGATACGCAGTATTTT. Translated, it gives CASSPPGTGPTDTQYF.

The chain couples TRBV5-5 to TRBJ1-4; 8 bases are a match to TRBD1. CDR1 and CDR2 from the germline V gene are SGHKS and YYEKEE (reference sequence). This CDR3 is built from 14 residues. The J segment lost 6 bases and the V segment lost 3 bases, leaving 4 bases of the junction unmatched. In DNA, the CDR3 is TGTGCCAGCAGCTCTCCGGGACAGGATGAAAAACTGTTTTTT. Residues: CASSSPGQDEKLFF.

The chain combines TRBV2 with TRBJ2-7; D gene unclear. CDR3 length equals 12 residues. Germline loops: CDR1 SNHLY, CDR2 FYNNEI. The V and J ends lost 7 bases and 2 bases respectively, with 9 bases between them. This chain's CDR3 is CASTQQTYEQYF. DNA of the CDR3: TGTGCCAGCACCCAGCAAACCTACGAGCAGTACTTC.

The chain links TRBV27 to TRBJ1-2, with D possibly being TRBD1 (5 bases). This CDR3 region has 18 residues. In germline, CDR1 is MNHEY, CDR2 SMNVEV (reference sequence). Trimming cost V 8 bases and J 1 base, with 26 bases left between them. The CDR3 nucleotides read TGTGCCAGCGGCCGTGGGGCAGTTTTGGCCAGGGATAACTATGGCTACACCTTC. Translating gives CASGRGAVLARDNYGYTF.

This chain joins TRBV28 and TRBJ1-2; the D gene is possibly TRBD1 (5 bases). V dropped 6 bases and J dropped 4 bases, with 12 bases sitting between them. CDR3 length equals 13 residues. Germline V gene sequence: CDR1 MDHEN, CDR2 SYDVKM. CDR3 DNA sequence: TGTGCCAGCAGCCTCCGGGGCCTCTATGGCTACACCTTC. This gives the protein CASSLRGLYGYTF.

This clone appeared a single time. The J gene is TRBJ2-5, the V gene TRBV11-2; 11 bases align to TRBD1. This CDR3 region has 15 residues. J was trimmed by 5 bases and V by 5 bases; bases with no gene match: 7. Germline V gene data show CDR1 as SGHAT and CDR2 as FQNNGV. The CDR3: CASSLRTGGGETQYF. The CDR3 nucleotides are TGTGCCAGCAGCCTTAGGACAGGGGGCGGGGAGACCCAGTACTTC.

In its sample, this clone was seen a few times. The chain joins TRBV30 to TRBJ1-2; D is perhaps TRBD1 (5 bases). Germline V gives CDR1 GTSNPN, CDR2 SVGIG (reference sequence). V was clipped by 0 bases and J by 2 bases, with 10 bases between them. CDR3 length: 14 amino acids. The CDR3 DNA is TGTGCCTGGAGTGTCGGACAAGCCAACTATGGCTACACCTTC. It translates to CAWSVGQANYGYTF.

This chain uses TRBV20-1 with TRBJ2-7, with D unresolved. Trimming stripped 2 bases from V and 7 bases from J, with 9 bases between. CDR1 is DFQATT, CDR2 SNEGSKA, per germline (reference sequence). CDR3 length: 11 residues. CDR3 in amino acids: CSARTTREQYF. In DNA, the CDR3 is TGCAGTGCTAGAACAACGAGGGAGCAGTACTTC.

The chain carries TRBV4-3 and TRBJ1-2; D is perhaps TRBD1 (5 bases). This CDR3 region has 14 residues. Germline CDR1 reads LGHNA; CDR2 reads YSLEER. Trimming removed 4 bases from V and 4 bases from J, with 13 bases in between. CDR3 nucleotide sequence: TGCGCCAGCAGCCGGCAGGGTGTAGGCTATGGCTACACCTTC. Its translation is CASSRQGVGYGYTF.

The chain couples TRBV11-2 to TRBJ2-6, with D maybe TRBD1 (5 bases). Trimming took 2 bases from V and 2 from J, leaving 13 bases between them. The CDR3 loop spans 17 amino acids. Germline CDR1 SGHAT, CDR2 FQNNGV. In nucleotides, the CDR3 is TGTGCCAGCAGCTTATTGGTTCCAGGGACTGGGGCCAACGTCCTGACTTTC. Translation gives CASSLLVPGTGANVLTF.